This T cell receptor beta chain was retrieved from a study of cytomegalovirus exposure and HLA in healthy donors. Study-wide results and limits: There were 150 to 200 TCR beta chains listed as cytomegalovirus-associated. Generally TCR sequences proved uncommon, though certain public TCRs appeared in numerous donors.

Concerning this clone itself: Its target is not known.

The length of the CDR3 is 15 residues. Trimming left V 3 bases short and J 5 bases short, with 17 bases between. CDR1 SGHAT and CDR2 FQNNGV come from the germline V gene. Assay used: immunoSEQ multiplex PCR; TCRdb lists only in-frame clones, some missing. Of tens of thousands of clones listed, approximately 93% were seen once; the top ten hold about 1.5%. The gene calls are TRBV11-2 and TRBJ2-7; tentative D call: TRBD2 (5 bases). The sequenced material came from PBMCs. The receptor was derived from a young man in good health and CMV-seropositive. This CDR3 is CASSFTSELGNEQYF. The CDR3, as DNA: TGTGCCAGCAGCTTTACCAGCGAACTCGGGAACGAGCAGTACTTC. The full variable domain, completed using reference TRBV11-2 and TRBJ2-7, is EAGVAQSPRYKIIEKRQSVAFWCNPISGHATLYWYQQILGQGPKLLIQFQNNGVVDDSQLPKDRFSAERLKGVDSTLKIQPAKLEDSAVYLCASSFTSELGNEQYFGPGTRLTVT.